The entry that follows covers one T cell receptor (beta chain) sequence. Its antigen is still unknown. The data derive from a study of cytomegalovirus exposure and HLA in healthy donors. Study results and limitations: In vitro confirmation showed three CMV-associated chains to be CMV antigen specific. Accurate prediction of most subjects' HLA-A and HLA-B alleles from TCR beta sequences was reported.

Germline assignment: CDR1 KGHSH and CDR2 LQKENI. The CDR3 runs to 14 residues. V shed 6 bases, J shed 2 bases, and the junction held 3 bases outside the gene matches. It was with 60 Vbeta and 13 Jbeta primers that the PCR ran. Some clones are missing from TCRdb's copy, which holds only in-frame ones; the method was immunoSEQ multiplex PCR. The sample yields more than 120,000 clones, over 75% seen once. The sequenced material came from PBMCs. The gene calls are TRBV18 and TRBJ1-4; TRBD1 matches at 7 bases. This receptor was obtained from a male donor in good health and CMV-seronegative. The CDR3 nucleotides are TGTGCCAGCTCGCCGACAGGGACTAATGAAAAACTGTTTTTT. The encoded protein is CASSPTGTNEKLFF.